The 27 T cell receptor beta chains below were found in one sample sequenced in a study of blood T cell repertoires in COVID-19. Libraries were prepared by immunoSEQ multiplex PCR; TCRdb keeps only in-frame clonotypes and omits some of them. The table has some 330,000 clones, over 75% seen once; the top ten hold under 6%. The material sequenced was PBMCs or T cells enriched from blood (not recorded which). Receptors originate from a man aged 25-45 years who had recovered from COVID-19.

V is TRBV2 and J is TRBJ1-1; D unclear. The ends were cut back, 5 bases at V and 4 bases at J, with 8 bases in the middle. CDR3 length: 12 residues. Germline V CDR1 and CDR2: SNHLY, FYNNEI. The CDR3 DNA follows: TGTGCCAGCAGTCTAGGGAGCACTGAAGCTTTCTTT. It codes for CASSLGSTEAFF.

The chain is built from TRBV7-9 and TRBJ1-1, with 7 bases identical to TRBD1. The CDR3 has 14 amino acids. The junction had 10 bases not matched to a gene; V was cut back by 7 bases and J by 5 bases. From germline, CDR1 is SEHNR and CDR2 FQNEAQ (reference sequence). The CDR3 protein is CASKGQGVWTEAFF. The DNA for the CDR3 is TGTGCCAGCAAAGGGCAGGGGGTGTGGACTGAAGCTTTCTTT.

V usage is TRBV7-9 and J usage is TRBJ2-5; D is perhaps TRBD1 (6 bases). V was cut by 1 base and J by 5 bases, with 14 bases left in between. The CDR3 has 15 amino acids. Germline-derived CDR1 and CDR2 are SEHNR and FQNEAQ (reference sequence). CDR3: CASSLVSGAGETQYF. Written as DNA, the CDR3 is TGTGCCAGCAGCTTAGTGTCAGGGGCTGGGGAGACCCAGTACTTC.

The chain links TRBV4-1 to TRBJ2-3; D may be TRBD2 (5 bases). V dropped 1 base and J dropped 4 bases, with 15 bases sitting between them. This CDR3 contains 16 residues. Germline values: CDR1 MGHRA, CDR2 YSYEKL. CDR3 loop: CASSQVALAGADTQYF. CDR3 DNA sequence: TGCGCCAGCAGCCAAGTAGCGCTCGCCGGGGCAGATACGCAGTATTTT.

CDR3 sequence reads: CASSLPASGGVLDTQYF. The CDR3 region has the DNA TGTGCCAGCAGCTTACCAGCTAGCGGGGGAGTTCTAGATACGCAGTATTTT. The gene calls are TRBV7-9 and TRBJ2-3; 10 bases agree with TRBD2. Germline trimming cut 2 bases from V and 5 bases from J; bases unmatched to any gene: 10. Germline CDR1 reads SEHNR; CDR2 reads FQNEAQ (reference sequence). The CDR3 contains 17 residues.

This clone was counted once. The V call is TRBV6-5, the J call TRBJ1-1; 7 nucleotides align to TRBD1. The CDR3 has 15 amino acids. V dropped 0 bases and J dropped 3; count of bases not matched to a gene: 4. CDR1 and CDR2 from the germline V gene are MNHEY and SVGAGI. The CDR3 protein is CASSYSGTGDTEAFF. CDR3 bases: TGTGCCAGCAGTTACTCCGGAACAGGGGACACTGAAGCTTTCTTT.

This CDR3 is CASSLRTGGNTIYF. DNA of the CDR3: TGTGCCAGCAGCTTGAGGACAGGGGGAAACACCATATATTTT. The chain carries TRBV11-2 and TRBJ1-3; 8 bases agree with TRBD1. Germline V CDR1 and CDR2: SGHAT, FQNNGV. The CDR3 contains 14 residues. After removal of 3 bases from V and 4 bases from J, the junction contained 2 bases not matched to a gene.

The chain has TRBV2 and TRBJ2-2; 10 bases agree with TRBD1. CDR1 is SNHLY and CDR2 is FYNNEI in the germline V gene. This CDR3 spans 15 amino acids. Trimming at V came to 4 bases and at J to 1 base, leaving 0 bases not matched to a gene. The CDR3 DNA reads as TGTGCCAGCAGTGGGGACAGGGGGAACACCGGGGAGCTGTTTTTT. Amino acid sequence: CASSGDRGNTGELFF.

As DNA, the CDR3 is TGCGCCAGCAGCTTGGCGCAGGGCAGTTTGTTTGAGCAGTACTTC. This encodes CASSLAQGSLFEQYF. The chain uses TRBV5-1 and TRBJ2-7, with D possibly matching TRBD1 (5 bases). From germline, CDR1 is SGHRS and CDR2 YFSETQ. The CDR3 totals 15 residues. V was clipped by 0 bases and J by 7 bases, with 17 bases between them. Full variable domain (outside the CDR3, taken from reference TRBV5-1 and TRBJ2-7): KAGVTQTPRYLIKTRGQQVTLSCSPISGHRSVSWYQQTPGQGLQFLFEYFSETQRNKGNFPGRFSGRQFSNSRSEMNVSTLELGDSALYLCASSLAQGSLFEQYFGPGTRLTVT.

The genes are TRBV2 and TRBJ1-1, with 7 positions matching TRBD1. V lost 5 bases and J lost 0; bases outside the gene matches: 6. The CDR3 length is 15 residues. Per germline, CDR1 SNHLY and CDR2 FYNNEI. The CDR3 is CASSFQGGMNTEAFF. The CDR3, as DNA: TGTGCCAGCAGTTTCCAGGGGGGCATGAACACTGAAGCTTTCTTT.

The rearrangement uses TRBV2 and TRBJ2-7; TRBD2 aligns across 7 bases. V trimming: 5 bases; J trimming: 5 bases; junction bases outside the gene matches: 9. The CDR3 sequence is 14 residues long. From germline, CDR1 is SNHLY and CDR2 FYNNEI. The CDR3 nucleotides are TGTGCCAGCAGTTCTACTCGGACTAGTAACGAGCAGTACTTC. It encodes CASSSTRTSNEQYF.

The V gene is TRBV10-3, the J gene TRBJ1-6; D unresolved. The germline V gene has CDR1 ENHRY and CDR2 SYGVKD. Trimming stripped 6 bases from V and 0 bases from J, with 12 bases between. This CDR3 region has 16 residues. In nucleotides, the CDR3 is TGTGCCATCAGCCCCAAGAGAGACTCCTATAATTCACCCCTCCACTTT. Amino acids: CAISPKRDSYNSPLHF.

V usage is TRBV28 and J usage is TRBJ1-6; TRBD1 aligns across 9 bases. The CDR3 totals 14 residues. Germline loops: CDR1 MDHEN, CDR2 SYDVKM. With V trimmed by 6 bases and J by 3 bases, 0 bases remained unmatched. The CDR3 DNA reads TGTGCCAGCAGGGGACAGGGCTATAATTCACCCCTCCACTTT. Translating gives CASRGQGYNSPLHF.

The J gene is TRBJ1-1, the V gene TRBV5-1, with no clear D. There are 15 residues in the CDR3. Trimming removed 0 bases from V and 0 bases from J, with 9 bases in between. The germline gives CDR1 SGHRS, CDR2 YFSETQ. In DNA, the CDR3 is TGCGCCAGCAGCTTGGGGTCAGGAATGAACACTGAAGCTTTCTTT. This codes for CASSLGSGMNTEAFF.

The chain carries TRBV4-1 and TRBJ1-5; D perhaps matches TRBD1 (6 bases). The CDR3 has 15 amino acids. V dropped 1 base and J dropped 0 bases, with 7 bases sitting between them. CDR1 and CDR2 (germline): MGHRA, YSYEKL. In nucleotides, the CDR3 is TGCGCCAGCAGCCAAGCACAGGGTAGCAATCAGCCCCAGCATTTT. Protein product: CASSQAQGSNQPQHF.

V is TRBV4-2 and J is TRBJ2-2; TRBD2 agrees at 8 bases. There are 17 residues in the CDR3. Germline V gene data show CDR1 as LGHNA and CDR2 as YNFKEQ. Trimming removed 0 bases from V and 4 bases from J; junction bases left unmatched: 7. The CDR3 sequence: CASSQDPAGAPTGELFF. Here the CDR3 DNA reads TGTGCCAGCAGCCAAGATCCAGCGGGGGCCCCCACCGGGGAGCTGTTTTTT.

The chain recombines TRBV24-1 with TRBJ1-2; D not resolved. Per the germline V gene, CDR1 is KGHDR and CDR2 is SFDVKD. The V end was cut by 3 bases, the J end by 6 bases, with 4 bases between. The CDR3 runs 11 residues. CDR3 DNA sequence: TGTGCCACCAGTGATATCAATGGCTACACCTTC. This translates into CATSDINGYTF.

The CDR3 DNA reads as TGTGCCAGCAGTGAAGGTATCCTCCACTTT. Its translation is CASSEGILHF. The rearrangement uses TRBV6-1 and TRBJ1-6; D is uncertain. CDR1 is MNHNS, CDR2 SASEGT, per germline. Trimming removed 1 base from V and 15 bases from J, with 4 bases in between. This CDR3 spans 10 amino acids.

The DNA for the CDR3 is TGTGCCAGCAGCTTAAGGGGCAGGGGCATTGGCGGGGAGCTGTTTTTT. Translating it yields CASSLRGRGIGGELFF. V and J are TRBV7-3 and TRBJ2-2; D may be TRBD1 (6 bases). The CDR3 totals 16 residues. CDR1 is SGHTA and CDR2 is FQGTGA in the germline V gene. The germline V and J ends were trimmed by 1 base and 7 bases, with 16 bases remaining between them.

The chain is built from TRBV7-8 and TRBJ2-4; TRBD2 is a possible D gene (7 bases). V lost 5 bases and J lost 2, with 13 bases in between. This CDR3 comprises 15 residues. The germline V gene encodes CDR1 SGHVS and CDR2 FQNEAQ. The CDR3 here is CASSEGGDSKNIQYF. The DNA for the CDR3 is TGTGCCAGCAGCGAAGGGGGGGATTCCAAAAACATTCAGTACTTC.

V is TRBV5-1 and J is TRBJ2-1; D might be TRBD2 (5 bases). The CDR3 is made up of 15 amino acids. Germline V CDR1 and CDR2: SGHRS, YFSETQ. V was shortened by 3 bases and J by 2 bases, with 12 bases between the two germline ends. The CDR3 loop is CASSSRTATYNEQFF. In DNA form, the CDR3 reads TGCGCCAGCAGCTCGAGGACTGCCACCTACAATGAGCAGTTCTTC.

The chain couples TRBV20-1 to TRBJ2-1; possible D gene TRBD1, 5 bases. V dropped 3 bases and J dropped 7 bases, with 16 bases sitting between them. Per the germline V gene, CDR1 is DFQATT and CDR2 is SNEGSKA (reference sequence). The CDR3 is 14 residues long. Here the CDR3 reads CSASQGAVLNEQFF. The CDR3 coding sequence is TGCAGTGCTAGTCAGGGTGCGGTGCTAAATGAGCAGTTCTTC.

This chain connects TRBV5-1 to TRBJ2-1; perhaps TRBD2 as D (6 bases). Per germline, CDR1 SGHRS and CDR2 YFSETQ. The V and J ends lost 3 bases and 0 bases respectively, with 10 bases between them. The CDR3 covers 15 residues. The CDR3 sequence is CASSSGLNSYNEQFF. The CDR3 coding sequence is TGCGCCAGCAGCTCGGGACTTAACTCCTACAATGAGCAGTTCTTC.

The rearrangement uses TRBV5-1 and TRBJ1-6, with 8 bases aligning to TRBD1. Germline V gives CDR1 SGHRS, CDR2 YFSETQ. CDR3 size: 14 residues. The trim removed 0 bases at V and 12 bases at J, leaving 5 bases unmatched. CDR3 sequence: CASSLAGDRRPLHF. DNA for the CDR3: TGCGCCAGCAGCTTGGCCGGGGACAGGCGACCCCTCCACTTT.

This clone was counted a few times. V gene TRBV16 combines with J gene TRBJ1-1, with D unclear. The ends were cut back, 0 bases at V and 2 bases at J, with 10 bases in the middle. The CDR3 length is 15 residues. Germline V gene sequence: CDR1 KGHSY, CDR2 FQNENV. The CDR3 sequence is CASSQSRAGNTEAFF. The CDR3 DNA reads TGTGCCAGCAGCCAATCGAGGGCCGGAAACACTGAAGCTTTCTTT.

Concerning this clone: One junction end does not reproduce the germline sequence, and a read error may be involved. The V and J genes are TRBV12-3 or TRBV12-4 and TRBJ2-1; 11 nucleotides align to TRBD2. The CDR3 runs 11 residues. The CDR3 sequence is CASSLAGGQFF. CDR3 sequence (DNA): TGTGCCAGCAGTCTAGCGGGGGGGCAGTTCTTC.

The chain has TRBV19 and TRBJ2-3; TRBD2 aligns across 10 bases. Per germline, CDR1 LNHDA and CDR2 SQIVND (reference sequence). The junction had 9 bases not matched to a gene; V was cut back by 4 bases and J by 5 bases. This CDR3 has 16 residues. The CDR3 reads CASSTVPGLARDTQYF. The CDR3 nucleotides are TGTGCCAGTAGTACCGTCCCGGGACTAGCGCGAGATACGCAGTATTTT.